This T cell receptor beta chain was documented in a study of T cell repertoires in cytomegalovirus infection. Study overall: Signatures in public TCR beta sequences pointed to both CMV infection and matching HLA type. Whole-study results and caveats: Cumulated frequencies of public TCR beta families served to identify carriers of CMV plus the relevant HLA. Across the ex vivo response, the dominant clonotypes were HLA-C-restricted CMV-specific TCR beta clonotypes.

Looked up from germline, CDR1 is SGHTA and CDR2 is FQGNSA. The CDR3 has 11 amino acids. V was trimmed by 3 bases and J by 5 bases, leaving 4 bases between them. TCRdb re-analysed the reads in MiXCR, keeping a single row per CDR3 protein. The table has fewer than 200,000 distinct CDR3 sequences, about 21% seen once. As to this clonotype: Antigen unknown.

The TCR comes from a human donor in good health (CMV status not recorded). Some clones in this sample may be carry-over from other donors' samples. Sample: PBMCs. The chain carries TRBV7-2 and TRBJ1-2; D gene unclear. DNA for the CDR3: TGTGCCAGCAGCTTTTCGTATGGCTACACCTTC. Its protein is CASSFSYGYTF.